This T cell receptor beta chain was captured by sequencing in a study of post-analysis software for immune sequencing data. This clonotype was seen only a few times. Its antigen is still unknown. The library was made from cDNA and included unique molecular identifiers. In TCRdb, the PCR reads were re-called with MiXCR into one record per CDR3 protein. In the table there are 750,000 to 900,000 distinct CDR3 sequences, roughly 50% of which are singletons. Notes on the study in general: Compared with controls, patients had more of roughly five TRBV segments, including TRBV5-6, TRBV5-1 and TRBV20-1.

CDR1 and CDR2 (germline): SQVTM, ANQGSEA. The ends were cut back, 4 bases at V and 0 bases at J, with 8 bases in the middle. The CDR3 is 13 amino acids. Sequenced input: blood. The chain joins TRBV29-1 to TRBJ2-3; D gene uncertain. This clonotype was sampled from a girl between 5 and 17 years old with multiple sclerosis. In nucleotides, the CDR3 is TGCAGCGTTGCAACACGGAGCACAGATACGCAGTATTTT. Translated, it gives CSVATRSTDTQYF.